This entry lists 4 T cell receptor beta chains sequenced from one sample in a study of blood T cell repertoires in COVID-19. TCRdb keeps only in-frame clones here, not all; method: immunoSEQ multiplex PCR. This table holds fewer than 350,000 clones, about nine tenths found once. Sequencing used PBMCs or T cells enriched from blood (not recorded which). These receptors came from a woman between 40 and 55 years old with acute COVID-19.

The V gene is TRBV4-2, the J gene TRBJ1-5; TRBD1 matches 10 bases. The CDR3 is 15 amino acids. Trimming removed 3 bases from V and 6 bases from J; junction bases left unmatched: 5. Per the germline V gene, CDR1 is LGHNA and CDR2 is YNFKEQ. The CDR3 protein is CASSHSGQGGQPQHF. For the CDR3, the DNA is TGTGCCAGCAGCCACTCCGGACAGGGGGGTCAGCCCCAGCATTTT.

The V call is TRBV13, the J call TRBJ2-1, with TRBD2 matching 7 bases. J gave up 1 base and V 7 bases, and 10 bases lay outside the gene matches. The CDR3 is 16 residues long. CDR1 is PRHDT, CDR2 FYEKMQ, per germline (reference sequence). The CDR3 is CASKEGGPWSYNEQFF. In DNA form, the CDR3 reads TGTGCCAGCAAGGAGGGAGGGCCATGGTCCTACAATGAGCAGTTCTTC.

The chain has TRBV5-5 and TRBJ2-5; D call uncertain. CDR1 SGHKS and CDR2 YYEKEE come from the germline V gene (reference sequence). The CDR3 sequence is 12 residues long. With 2 bases removed from V and 4 bases from J, the gap between germline ends came to 6 bases. The CDR3 here is CASSFPGETQYF. DNA of the CDR3: TGTGCCAGCAGCTTCCCGGGAGAGACCCAGTACTTC.

The chain is built from TRBV4-3 and TRBJ1-4, with D unresolved. Trimming took 3 bases from V and 0 from J, leaving 8 bases between them. The CDR3 is 15 amino acids. From germline, CDR1 is LGHNA and CDR2 YSLEER. For the CDR3, the DNA is TGCGCCAGCAGCCAGGGCCTGACAACTAATGAAAAACTGTTTTTT. Its protein is CASSQGLTTNEKLFF.